Each of the 31 T cell receptor beta chains below was sequenced from the same sample in a study of blood T cell repertoires in COVID-19 (dated by TCRdb to 2018 to 2021). The library was built by means of the immunoSEQ multiplex PCR assay. This immuneACCESS table, as held by TCRdb, lists in-frame sequences with V and J called but not all clones. Of the missing ones, under half trace to an unresolved V gene in checked studies; the others have no known cause. The sample yields around 150,000 clones; approximately 84% were counted once. Approximately 1% of the sample is taken by the ten largest. The sample consisted of peripheral blood. The receptors derive from a man in his forties with acute or convalescent COVID-19.

V and J are TRBV11-2 and TRBJ1-4; possible D gene TRBD1, 6 bases. The CDR3 has 14 amino acids. V lost 4 bases and J lost 7, with 13 bases in between. Germline V gives CDR1 SGHAT, CDR2 FQNNGV. Here the CDR3 reads CASSSGDPGEKLFF. In DNA, the CDR3 is TGTGCCAGCAGCTCAGGGGACCCTGGTGAAAAACTGTTTTTT.

This clone was recorded a few times. The chain carries TRBV9 and TRBJ2-1, with a tentative D call TRBD2 (6 bases). V was cut by 0 bases and J by 8 bases, with 15 bases left in between. This CDR3 comprises 15 residues. Germline values: CDR1 SGDLS, CDR2 YYNGEE. The CDR3 DNA is TGTGCCAGCAGCGTAGCCCGGGGGTCCAGCCATGAGCAGTTCTTC. Encoded protein: CASSVARGSSHEQFF.

V usage is TRBV19 and J usage is TRBJ1-6; 10 bases match TRBD1. Germline CDR1 is LNHDA and CDR2 is SQIVND (reference sequence). After removal of 5 bases from V and 0 bases from J, the junction contained 4 bases not matched to a gene. This CDR3 is built from 17 residues. The CDR3 coding sequence is TGTGCCAGTAGTTTCCGGACAGGGGGCTCCTATAATTCACCCCTCCACTTT. Amino acid sequence: CASSFRTGGSYNSPLHF. Looking up the rest from reference TRBV19 and TRBJ1-6 gives the full variable domain: DGGITQSPKYLFRKEGQNVTLSCEQNLNHDAMYWYRQDPGQGLRLIYYSQIVNDFQKGDIAEGYSVSREKKESFPLTVTSAQKNPTAFYLCASSFRTGGSYNSPLHFGNGTRLTVT.

The gene calls are TRBV15 and TRBJ1-2; D gene ambiguous. V was clipped by 5 bases and J by 5 bases, with 24 bases between them. The CDR3 loop spans 17 amino acids. Germline V gene sequence: CDR1 LNHNV, CDR2 YYDKDF (reference sequence). For the CDR3, the DNA is TGTGCCACCAGCGTCCTGTCGATGTCTGGAGAGGGTTATGGCTACACCTTC. Amino acids: CATSVLSMSGEGYGYTF. Using reference TRBV15 and TRBJ1-2 for the parts outside the CDR3, the full variable domain is DAMVIQNPRYQVTQFGKPVTLSCSQTLNHNVMYWYQQKSSQAPKLLFHYYDKDFNNEADTPDNFQSRRPNTSFCFLDIRSPGLGDTAMYLCATSVLSMSGEGYGYTFGSGTRLTVV.

This sequence joins TRBV25-1 and TRBJ1-2, with 9 bases that match TRBD1. Germline V lookup: CDR1 MGHDK, CDR2 SYGVNS. The trim removed 4 bases at V and 4 bases at J, leaving 4 bases unmatched. This CDR3 is 14 amino acids long. CDR3 residues: CASSATGGGYGYTF. The CDR3 DNA reads TGTGCCAGCAGTGCCACAGGGGGCGGCTATGGCTACACCTTC.

In its sample, this clone was seen a few times. This sequence joins TRBV27 and TRBJ1-1; perhaps TRBD1 as D (5 bases). Per germline, CDR1 MNHEY and CDR2 SMNVEV (reference sequence). Trimming removed 3 bases at V and 12 bases at J, with 11 bases between. The CDR3 extends over 11 amino acids. The CDR3 region is CASSFWGVSFF. DNA of the CDR3: TGTGCCAGCAGTTTCTGGGGGGTATCTTTCTTT.

V and J are TRBV7-8 and TRBJ1-6; 7 positions agree with TRBD1. The CDR3 runs 15 residues. Losses at the gene ends were 4 bases for V and 7 bases for J; bases not matched to a gene: 7. In germline, CDR1 is SGHVS, CDR2 FQNEAQ. CDR3 DNA: TGTGCCAGCAGCTCAATTGGACAGGCCAATTCACCCCTCCACTTT. This translates into CASSSIGQANSPLHF.

The gene calls are TRBV6-5 and TRBJ1-1; D is ambiguous. V lost 7 bases, J lost 3 bases, and 6 bases lay in between. The CDR3 is 11 amino acids. Germline V lookup: CDR1 MNHEY, CDR2 SVGAGI. The CDR3 region has the DNA TGTGCCAGCAAGCGGGACACTGAAGCTTTCTTT. It yields the protein CASKRDTEAFF.

The genes are TRBV2 and TRBJ1-5; no definite D call. V was cut by 8 bases and J by 7 bases, with 15 bases left in between. Germline V CDR1 and CDR2: SNHLY, FYNNEI. The CDR3 totals 13 residues. The CDR3 bases are TGTGCCAGCGGACTGGGAGGGAGCCAGCCCCAGCATTTT. Its translation: CASGLGGSQPQHF. Full variable domain (outside the CDR3, taken from reference TRBV2 and TRBJ1-5): EPEVTQTPSHQVTQMGQEVILRCVPISNHLYFYWYRQILGQKVEFLVSFYNNEISEKSEIFDDQFSVERPDGSNFTLKIRSTKLEDSAMYFCASGLGGSQPQHFGDGTRLSIL.

The rearrangement joins TRBV9 to TRBJ1-3, with D unresolved. Germline CDR1 SGDLS, CDR2 YYNGEE. V gave up 0 bases and J gave up 0 bases, with 10 bases separating them. This CDR3 has 16 amino acids. As DNA, the CDR3 is TGTGCCAGCAGCGTAGGGGAGGATAGCTCTGGAAACACCATATATTTT. This encodes CASSVGEDSSGNTIYF.

The gene calls are TRBV19 and TRBJ2-1; a possible D gene is TRBD1 (5 bases). The length of the CDR3 is 16 residues. The V and J ends lost 0 bases and 4 bases respectively, with 13 bases between them. Looked up from germline, CDR1 is LNHDA and CDR2 is SQIVND (reference sequence). The CDR3 here is CASSIDISQGYNEQFF. CDR3 nucleotide sequence: TGTGCCAGTAGTATAGACATTTCCCAGGGATACAATGAGCAGTTCTTC. The variable domain in full, with the rest retrieved from reference TRBV19 and TRBJ2-1, is DGGITQSPKYLFRKEGQNVTLSCEQNLNHDAMYWYRQDPGQGLRLIYYSQIVNDFQKGDIAEGYSVSREKKESFPLTVTSAQKNPTAFYLCASSIDISQGYNEQFFGPGTRLTVL.

This chain joins TRBV29-1 and TRBJ1-1, with a possible D match to TRBD1 (6 bases). V dropped 0 bases and J dropped 1 base, with 12 bases sitting between them. Germline V gene sequence: CDR1 SQVTM, CDR2 ANQGSEA. This CDR3 is 15 amino acids long. The CDR3 sequence is CSVEDTRTANTEAFF. CDR3 in DNA: TGCAGCGTTGAAGATACCCGGACAGCGAACACTGAAGCTTTCTTT.

The chain recombines TRBV25-1 with TRBJ1-2; the match to TRBD1 covers 9 bases. The length of the CDR3 is 14 residues. The germline gives CDR1 MGHDK, CDR2 SYGVNS. J lost 6 bases, V lost 6 bases, and 8 bases had no gene match. CDR3 protein: CASSVTGGGNGYTF. CDR3 nucleotides: TGTGCCAGCAGCGTGACAGGGGGGGGAAATGGCTACACCTTC.

V gene TRBV3-1 (or the pseudogene TRBV3-2) combines with J gene TRBJ1-1; tentative D call: TRBD1 (5 bases). The CDR3 is made up of 12 amino acids. Per germline, CDR1 LGHDT and CDR2 YNNKEL (reference sequence). Trimming shortened V by 1 base and J by 9 bases, and 9 bases separated the two germline ends. CDR3 loop: CASSQVAGKAFF. In nucleotides, the CDR3 is TGTGCCAGCAGCCAAGTAGCAGGGAAAGCTTTCTTT.

This clone has only one observation. V is TRBV2 and J is TRBJ1-5; a possible D gene is TRBD1 (6 bases). This CDR3 contains 14 residues. V lost 4 bases and J lost 0, with 7 bases in between. Per germline, CDR1 SNHLY and CDR2 FYNNEI. The CDR3: CASSAQGSNQPQHF. The CDR3 DNA reads as TGTGCCAGCAGTGCACAGGGTAGCAATCAGCCCCAGCATTTT.

The rearrangement links TRBV9 to TRBJ1-1; D remains unclear. Germline V gene data show CDR1 as SGDLS and CDR2 as YYNGEE. V gave up 0 bases and J gave up 5 bases, with 11 bases separating them. This CDR3 comprises 14 residues. The CDR3 spells CASSVASSLTEAFF. The CDR3 DNA reads TGTGCCAGCAGCGTAGCCTCGAGTCTTACTGAAGCTTTCTTT. Drawing the rest from reference TRBV9 and TRBJ1-1, the complete variable domain is DSGVTQTPKHLITATGQRVTLRCSPRSGDLSVYWYQQSLDQGLQFLIQYYNGEERAKGNILERFSAQQFPDLHSELNLSSLELGDSALYFCASSVASSLTEAFFGQGTRLTVV.

This clone showed up just a few times. The chain joins TRBV7-9 to TRBJ2-2; 8 nucleotides line up with TRBD2. The germline CDR1 and CDR2 sequences are SEHNR and FQNEAQ (reference sequence). This CDR3 is built from 12 residues. V trimming: 10 bases; J trimming: 7 bases; junction bases outside the gene matches: 5. CDR3 nucleotide sequence: TGTGCCAACGCGGGGGGAATCGGGGAGCTGTTTTTT. This gives the protein CANAGGIGELFF.

This chain links TRBV18 with TRBJ2-7; a weak D match, TRBD1 (6 bases). CDR3 length: 14 residues. Deletions cut 5 bases from V and 7 bases from J, with 18 bases between. Germline-derived CDR1 and CDR2 are KGHSH and LQKENI. CDR3 sequence (DNA): TGTGCCAGCTCAGCCAACATTGGTCAGGGGGAGCAGTACTTC. This sequence encodes CASSANIGQGEQYF.

The gene calls are TRBV27 and TRBJ2-7, with D perhaps matching TRBD2 (5 bases). CDR3 size: 13 residues. V was clipped by 11 bases and J by 2 bases, with 16 bases between them. Germline V gives CDR1 MNHEY, CDR2 SMNVEV (reference sequence). CDR3 bases: TGTGCCGCGGGCTCGATAAGTACCTACGAGCAGTACTTC. Translating it yields CAAGSISTYEQYF.

This clone was counted a single time. This chain links TRBV7-2 with TRBJ1-5; D gene unclear. V was cut by 4 bases and J by 0 bases, with 10 bases left in between. CDR3 size: 15 residues. Looked up from germline, CDR1 is SGHTA and CDR2 is FQGNSA. The CDR3 DNA sequence: TGTGCCAGCAGCTCGGGGTCTCTTAGCAATCAGCCCCAGCATTTT. Amino acids: CASSSGSLSNQPQHF. Based on the CDR3 plus reference TRBV7-2 and TRBJ1-5, the full variable domain is GAGVSQSPSNKVTEKGKDVELRCDPISGHTALYWYRQSLGQGLEFLIYFQGNSAPDKSGLPSDRFSAERTGGSVSTLTIQRTQQEDSAVYLCASSSGSLSNQPQHFGDGTRLSIL.

This clone has a single count. The CDR3 loop reads CATSKSGGFETQYF. The CDR3 DNA follows: TGTGCCACCAGCAAAAGTGGGGGGTTTGAGACCCAGTACTTC. The chain couples TRBV15 to TRBJ2-5, with a tentative D call TRBD2 (6 bases). Germline values: CDR1 LNHNV, CDR2 YYDKDF (reference sequence). The CDR3 loop spans 14 amino acids. Between the trimmed V and J ends, which lost 4 bases and 5 bases, there was a span of 14 bases.

CDR3 nucleotides: TGTGCCAGCAGCCAAGATTTGCACTCCGAGCAGTACTTC. It codes for CASSQDLHSEQYF. The gene calls are TRBV3-1 (or the pseudogene TRBV3-2) and TRBJ2-7, with D unresolved. With 0 bases removed from V and 6 bases from J, the gap between germline ends came to 9 bases. The CDR3 consists of 13 residues. Per the germline V gene, CDR1 is LGHDT and CDR2 is YNNKEL (reference sequence).

This clone was picked up one time. This chain connects TRBV3-1 (or the pseudogene TRBV3-2) to TRBJ2-2, with 10 bases aligning to TRBD2. Losses at the gene ends were 2 bases for V and 9 bases for J; bases not matched to a gene: 6. The CDR3 runs 15 residues. The germline V gene encodes CDR1 LGHDT and CDR2 YNNKEL (reference sequence). The CDR3 sequence is CASSQPSGGTRELFF. As DNA, the CDR3 is TGTGCCAGCAGCCAACCTAGCGGGGGAACCCGGGAGCTGTTTTTT.

The V and J genes are TRBV6-1 and TRBJ2-7; D uncertain. The CDR3 is 12 amino acids. Germline V gene sequence: CDR1 MNHNS, CDR2 SASEGT. Trimming removed 5 bases at V and 6 bases at J, with 11 bases between. The DNA of the CDR3 is TGTGCCAGCAGTCTTATACTATCCGAGCAGTACTTC. Translating it yields CASSLILSEQYF.

The chain links TRBV24-1 to TRBJ1-2; 7 bases line up with TRBD1. The junction had 1 base not matched to a gene; V was cut back by 2 bases and J by 8 bases. The germline V gene encodes CDR1 KGHDR and CDR2 SFDVKD. The CDR3 runs to 12 residues. The CDR3 DNA sequence: TGTGCCACCAGTGATTACAGGGGCGGCTACACCTTC. It yields the protein CATSDYRGGYTF.

The CDR3 is CASSLYRGRETQYF. CDR3 bases: TGTGCCAGCAGCTTATACAGGGGCCGAGAGACCCAGTACTTC. J is TRBJ2-5 and V is TRBV7-6; the match to TRBD1 covers 7 bases. J was trimmed by 4 bases and V by 2 bases; bases with no gene match: 4. The CDR3 loop spans 14 amino acids. Germline V gene sequence: CDR1 SGHVS, CDR2 FNYEAQ.

V and J are TRBV3-1 (or the pseudogene TRBV3-2) and TRBJ1-1; 8 bases line up with TRBD1. Trimming cost V 2 bases and J 6 bases; bases outside gene matches: 2. The CDR3 sequence is 13 residues long. Germline lookup yields CDR1 LGHDT and CDR2 YNNKEL (reference sequence). CDR3 sequence (DNA): TGTGCCAGCAGCCAACAGGGGGCCTCTGAAGCTTTCTTT. It codes for CASSQQGASEAFF.

This chain connects TRBV9 to TRBJ2-2; D perhaps matches TRBD1 (6 bases). The ends were cut back, 0 bases at V and 3 bases at J, with 12 bases in the middle. Germline V CDR1 and CDR2: SGDLS, YYNGEE. The CDR3 length is 16 residues. The CDR3 sequence is CASSVEGDRYTGELFF. The CDR3, as DNA: TGTGCCAGCAGCGTAGAGGGGGACCGTTACACCGGGGAGCTGTTTTTT.

The V gene is TRBV27, the J gene TRBJ2-3, with TRBD1 matching 7 bases. The CDR3 sequence is 14 residues long. Germline assignment: CDR1 MNHEY and CDR2 SMNVEV (reference sequence). The V gene end was trimmed by 3 bases and the J gene end by 2 bases; junction bases not matched to a gene: 2. CDR3 in amino acids: CASSFTGVTDTQYF. The CDR3 region has the DNA TGTGCCAGCAGTTTTACAGGGGTCACAGATACGCAGTATTTT.

The chain's CDR3 is CASSLVLGEDYTF. In DNA form, the CDR3 reads TGCGCCAGCAGCTTGGTACTTGGGGAGGACTACACCTTC. This chain uses TRBV5-1 with TRBJ1-2; D gene unclear. The ends were cut back, 0 bases at V and 10 bases at J, with 13 bases in the middle. Germline V gene sequence: CDR1 SGHRS, CDR2 YFSETQ. This CDR3 has 13 amino acids.

This clone showed up just once. This chain connects TRBV7-9 to TRBJ1-3; TRBD1 aligns across 7 bases. The V segment lost 2 bases and the J segment 4 bases; nucleotides outside the gene matches: 8. The CDR3 extends over 16 amino acids. The germline V gene has CDR1 SEHNR and CDR2 FQNEAQ (reference sequence). CDR3 in amino acids: CASSLFTGAPGNTIYF. The DNA for the CDR3 is TGTGCCAGCAGCTTATTTACAGGGGCGCCAGGAAACACCATATATTTT. The complete variable domain, with remaining parts taken from reference TRBV7-9 and TRBJ1-3, reads DTGVSQNPRHKITKRGQNVTFRCDPISEHNRLYWYRQTLGQGPEFLTYFQNEAQLEKSRLLSDRFSAERPKGSFSTLEIQRTEQGDSAMYLCASSLFTGAPGNTIYFGEGSWLTVV.